This entry lists 24 T cell receptor beta chains sequenced from one sample in a study of PD-1 blockade in mismatch repair-deficient tumors. The method was immunoSEQ multiplex PCR; TCRdb's version includes in-frame clones alone and lacks a portion of them. The sample lists some 110,000 clones; more than 60% were seen once. The sample consisted of peripheral blood, taken about 60 weeks after starting pembrolizumab. These TCRs come from an adult with mismatch repair-deficient cancer.

The chain carries TRBV4-3 and TRBJ1-2, with 10 bases fitting TRBD1. The CDR3 has 15 residues. V was clipped by 4 bases and J by 8 bases; unmatched bases: 10. CDR1 is LGHNA and CDR2 is YSLEER in the germline V gene. In nucleotides, the CDR3 is TGCGCCAGCAGCCCCGGGACAGGGGAAGGGTGGGGCTACACCTTC. This codes for CASSPGTGEGWGYTF.

The V call is TRBV11-2, the J call TRBJ1-3; 10 bases are a match to TRBD1. Trimming cost V 6 bases and J 0 bases; bases outside gene matches: 5. Germline V gene data show CDR1 as SGHAT and CDR2 as FQNNGV. The CDR3 runs to 16 residues. The CDR3 bases are TGTGCCAGCAGTTCCGGGACAGGGGCCTCTGGAAACACCATATATTTT. Encoded protein: CASSSGTGASGNTIYF.

CDR3 in DNA: TGTGCCAGCACGTTGGACACTGGAGGGACTAACTATGGCTACACCTTC. The encoded protein is CASTLDTGGTNYGYTF. The gene calls are TRBV2 and TRBJ1-2; D may be TRBD1 (5 bases). This CDR3 has 16 residues. The germline V gene encodes CDR1 SNHLY and CDR2 FYNNEI. Trimming left V 7 bases short and J 0 bases short, with 18 bases between.

Only one count was recorded for this clone. The J gene is TRBJ2-7, the V gene TRBV5-4, with D maybe TRBD2 (6 bases). Germline V gene data show CDR1 as SGHNT and CDR2 as YYREEE (reference sequence). The length of the CDR3 is 15 residues. V was cut by 3 bases and J by 0 bases, with 13 bases left in between. The CDR3 sequence is CASSSGTGSSYEQYF. DNA for the CDR3: TGTGCCAGCAGCTCCGGGACTGGGAGCTCCTACGAGCAGTACTTC.

The V call is TRBV2, the J call TRBJ1-2; 8 bases fit TRBD1. The CDR3 has 14 amino acids. Germline CDR1 reads SNHLY; CDR2 reads FYNNEI. The J segment lost 4 bases and the V segment lost 7 bases, leaving 8 bases of the junction unmatched. CDR3 nucleotides: TGTGCCAGCATCGTCGGACAGGGCTTCTATGGCTACACCTTC. Translating it yields CASIVGQGFYGYTF.

This clone has a handful of counts. The chain uses TRBV7-8 and TRBJ2-7; the D gene is possibly TRBD2 (5 bases). The CDR3 loop spans 14 amino acids. The V gene's germline CDR1 is SGHVS and CDR2 FQNEAQ. V gave up 1 base and J gave up 6 bases, with 13 bases separating them. The CDR3 sequence: CASSLGRGEGEQYF. The CDR3 DNA sequence: TGTGCCAGCAGCTTAGGCCGGGGTGAAGGCGAGCAGTACTTC.

The J gene is TRBJ1-5, the V gene TRBV10-2, with 7 bases aligning to TRBD1. Germline V gives CDR1 WSHSY, CDR2 SAAADI. Unmatched junction bases numbered 4, after V lost 7 bases and J lost 4 bases. The CDR3 is 13 amino acids. The CDR3 DNA sequence: TGCGCCAGCACCGGGACAGAGAATCAGCCCCAGCATTTT. This sequence encodes CASTGTENQPQHF.

V gene TRBV5-6 combines with J gene TRBJ1-2; TRBD1 might be the D (6 bases). The germline V gene has CDR1 SGHDT and CDR2 YYEEEE. V gave up 3 bases and J gave up 5 bases, with 8 bases separating them. The CDR3 sequence is 12 residues long. CDR3 in DNA: TGTGCCAGCAGCTCGGACAGTTATGGCTACACCTTC. This sequence encodes CASSSDSYGYTF.

The gene calls are TRBV4-2 and TRBJ2-7; possible D gene TRBD1, 6 bases. Looked up from germline, CDR1 is LGHNA and CDR2 is YNFKEQ. The length of the CDR3 is 13 residues. The V gene lost 3 bases and the J gene lost 3 bases, with 9 bases spanning the gap. CDR3 protein: CASSQRTDYEQYF. In DNA form, the CDR3 reads TGTGCCAGCAGCCAGAGGACAGACTACGAGCAGTACTTC.

The V gene is TRBV11-2, the J gene TRBJ2-5, with D maybe TRBD2 (6 bases). The J call may be faulty, since TRBJ2-7 better matches the DNA end. The germline V gene has CDR1 SGHAT and CDR2 FQNNGV. This CDR3 region has 13 residues. CDR3 in DNA: TGTGCCAGCAGCTTGGAGCGGGCATCCGAGCAGTACTTC. Its translation is CASSLERASEQYF.

CDR3: CASSVGRLAGAGETQYF. The CDR3 coding sequence is TGTGCCAGCAGCGTAGGTAGGCTAGCGGGCGCAGGGGAGACCCAGTACTTC. This chain links TRBV9 with TRBJ2-5; TRBD2 agrees at 8 bases. Germline trimming cut 0 bases from V and 5 bases from J; bases unmatched to any gene: 12. Germline loops: CDR1 SGDLS, CDR2 YYNGEE. This CDR3 is 17 amino acids long. The whole variable domain, filled in from reference TRBV9 and TRBJ2-5, reads DSGVTQTPKHLITATGQRVTLRCSPRSGDLSVYWYQQSLDQGLQFLIQYYNGEERAKGNILERFSAQQFPDLHSELNLSSLELGDSALYFCASSVGRLAGAGETQYFGPGTRLLVL.

The rearrangement joins TRBV5-1 to TRBJ2-1; TRBD2 agrees at 9 bases. The J segment lost 6 bases and the V segment lost 3 bases, leaving 10 bases of the junction unmatched. The germline V gene encodes CDR1 SGHRS and CDR2 YFSETQ. The CDR3 totals 16 residues. The CDR3 DNA sequence: TGCGCCAGCAGCTCCCTTCTAGCGGGATCTGGCAATGAGCAGTTCTTC. Amino acid sequence: CASSSLLAGSGNEQFF.

As to this clone: Germline and junction disagree at one end, which may indicate a read error. This chain connects TRBV7-7 to TRBJ2-3, with 9 bases that match TRBD2. Germline V gene lookup returns CDR1 SSHAT and CDR2 FNYEAQ (reference sequence). This CDR3 spans 16 amino acids. CDR3 DNA sequence: TGTGCTAGCAGCCTGACTAGCGGACTCTTCACAGATACGCAGTATTTT. As protein: CASSLTSGLFTDTQYF.

The rearrangement uses TRBV5-5 and TRBJ1-1; D is perhaps TRBD1 (5 bases). The CDR3 runs 16 residues. Germline V lookup: CDR1 SGHKS, CDR2 YYEKEE (reference sequence). The V gene lost 4 bases and the J gene lost 1 base, with 17 bases spanning the gap. The CDR3 DNA reads as TGTGCCAGCAGCCCGGTAGGTGGCGGGGGGAACACTGAAGCTTTCTTT. It encodes CASSPVGGGGNTEAFF. Complete variable domain (other parts from reference TRBV5-5 and TRBJ1-1): DAGVTQSPTHLIKTRGQQVTLRCSPISGHKSVSWYQQVLGQGPQFIFQYYEKEERGRGNFPDRFSARQFPNYSSELNVNALLLGDSALYLCASSPVGGGGNTEAFFGQGTRLTVV.

The chain joins TRBV2 to TRBJ2-1, with D possibly being TRBD2 (5 bases). Germline V gene lookup returns CDR1 SNHLY and CDR2 FYNNEI. V lost 4 bases to trimming and J lost 7 bases, with 14 bases between them. The CDR3 is 14 residues long. CDR3 sequence (DNA): TGTGCCAGCAGTGGCGATCGGGATTGGAATGAGCAGTTCTTC. Amino acids: CASSGDRDWNEQFF.

The CDR3 DNA is TGCGCCAGCAGCCTCGACAGGACCTACGAGCAGTACTTC. Residues: CASSLDRTYEQYF. The gene calls are TRBV10-1 and TRBJ2-7; perhaps TRBD1 as D (6 bases). Trimming cost V 6 bases and J 2 bases, with 11 bases left between them. Germline V gene data show CDR1 as WNHNN and CDR2 as SYGVQD (reference sequence). This CDR3 comprises 13 residues.

This clone came up once. The J gene is TRBJ2-7, the V gene TRBV7-2; the D call may be TRBD1 or TRBD2 (5 bases each). This CDR3 is built from 14 residues. Germline V CDR1 and CDR2: SGHTA, FQGNSA. With 5 bases removed from V and 2 bases from J, the gap between germline ends came to 13 bases. DNA of the CDR3: TGTGCCAGCAGCATACGGGACGGAACCTACGAGCAGTACTTC. This encodes CASSIRDGTYEQYF.

This chain links TRBV25-1 with TRBJ1-3, with no clear D. Germline V gives CDR1 MGHDK, CDR2 SYGVNS. This CDR3 has 15 amino acids. V shed 2 bases and J shed 3 bases, with 11 bases lying between them. CDR3 in amino acids: CASSEPGWGGNTIYF. The DNA for the CDR3 is TGTGCCAGCAGTGAACCGGGATGGGGTGGAAACACCATATATTTT.

V and J are TRBV9 and TRBJ2-7; 9 positions agree with TRBD1. J was trimmed by 9 bases and V by 0 bases; bases with no gene match: 13. Germline lookup yields CDR1 SGDLS and CDR2 YYNGEE. The length of the CDR3 is 16 residues. The CDR3 loop reads CASSVDPGQGIFGQYF. For the CDR3, the DNA is TGTGCCAGCAGCGTAGATCCGGGACAGGGAATATTTGGGCAGTACTTC.

The chain links TRBV7-9 to TRBJ1-5; the match to TRBD1 covers 10 bases. Germline CDR1 is SEHNR and CDR2 is FQNEAQ (reference sequence). V lost 5 bases, J lost 8 bases, and 9 bases stayed unmatched. There are 15 residues in the CDR3. The CDR3 loop reads CASSPEGTGAKPQHF. CDR3 DNA: TGTGCCAGCAGCCCCGAGGGGACAGGGGCCAAGCCCCAGCATTTT. Looking up the rest from reference TRBV7-9 and TRBJ1-5 gives the full variable domain: DTGVSQNPRHKITKRGQNVTFRCDPISEHNRLYWYRQTLGQGPEFLTYFQNEAQLEKSRLLSDRFSAERPKGSFSTLEIQRTEQGDSAMYLCASSPEGTGAKPQHFGDGTRLSIL.

The chain links TRBV9 to TRBJ2-3, with no clear D. This CDR3 has 12 amino acids. With 2 bases removed from V and 4 bases from J, the gap between germline ends came to 5 bases. The germline V gene encodes CDR1 SGDLS and CDR2 YYNGEE. The CDR3 DNA reads as TGTGCCAGCAGCGTTGGGGCAGATACGCAGTATTTT. It translates to CASSVGADTQYF.

The gene calls are TRBV10-1 and TRBJ2-7; D not certain. Trimming took 3 bases from V and 2 from J, leaving 11 bases between them. From germline, CDR1 is WNHNN and CDR2 SYGVQD (reference sequence). CDR3 size: 14 residues. This CDR3 is CASSDRSQTYEQYF. CDR3 bases: TGCGCCAGCAGTGACCGGTCCCAGACCTACGAGCAGTACTTC.

This clone came up a few times. The rearrangement joins TRBV2 to TRBJ2-7; TRBD2 might be the D (5 bases). V lost 4 bases, J lost 6 bases, and 13 bases lay in between. Germline CDR1 SNHLY, CDR2 FYNNEI. This CDR3 comprises 13 residues. The CDR3 loop is CASSGGVGLEQYF. The CDR3 nucleotides are TGTGCCAGCAGTGGGGGAGTAGGACTCGAGCAGTACTTC.

The chain has TRBV6-1 and TRBJ2-7, with 7 bases identical to TRBD1. V was pared by 10 bases and J by 3 bases, with 6 bases of the junction left unmatched. The CDR3 extends over 12 amino acids. CDR1 and CDR2 from the germline V gene are MNHNS and SASEGT. The CDR3 protein is CATTDRFYEQYF. CDR3 nucleotide sequence: TGTGCCACTACGGACAGGTTCTACGAGCAGTACTTC.